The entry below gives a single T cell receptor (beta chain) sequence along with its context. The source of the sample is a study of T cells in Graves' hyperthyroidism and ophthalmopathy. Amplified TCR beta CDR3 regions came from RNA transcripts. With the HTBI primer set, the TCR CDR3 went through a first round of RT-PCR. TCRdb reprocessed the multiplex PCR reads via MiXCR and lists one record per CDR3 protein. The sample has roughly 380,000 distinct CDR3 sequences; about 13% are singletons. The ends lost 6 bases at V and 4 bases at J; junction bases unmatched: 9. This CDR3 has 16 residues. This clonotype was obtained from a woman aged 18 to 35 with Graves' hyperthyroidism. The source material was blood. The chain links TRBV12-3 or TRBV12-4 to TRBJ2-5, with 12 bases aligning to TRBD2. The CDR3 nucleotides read TGTGCCAGCAGCTTGGTAGTACTAGCGGGAGGAGAGACCCAGTACTTC. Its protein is CASSLVVLAGGETQYF.